This T cell receptor (beta chain) was recorded in a study of cytomegalovirus exposure and HLA in healthy donors. CDR1 and CDR2 from the germline V gene are LGHNA and YNFKEQ. The CDR3 consists of 15 residues. The PCR ran on 60 Vbeta and 13 Jbeta primers. This table comes from immunoSEQ multiplex PCR, and its TCRdb copy is limited to in-frame clones, with some not included. The sample records roughly 99,000 clones, about four fifths being singletons. Input material: PBMCs. The TCR originated in a woman aged 40 to 49 in good health and CMV-seronegative. V and J are TRBV4-2 and TRBJ2-5; 7 nucleotides match TRBD2. With the DNA end fitting TRBJ2-7 better, the J assignment may be wrong. DNA of the CDR3: TGTGCCAGCAGCCAAGGAACGGGGGGATCCTACGAGCAGTACTTC. This encodes CASSQGTGGSYEQYF.